These T cell receptor beta chains were read from a single sample in a study of cytomegalovirus exposure and HLA in healthy donors. Sequencing was performed with immunoSEQ multiplex PCR; in TCRdb, only in-frame clones are kept and a portion is missing. The sample has about 100,000 clones; around four fifths are singletons. Sample: PBMCs. The receptor source for this set is a woman in her sixties in good health and CMV-seronegative. Both conserved end residues are part of each CDR3. A D gene is named only where the DNA matches it firmly. Size tells how often a clone was seen (once, few, many) or the class of an expanded clone, and some rows leave it out.

-,-,TRBJ2-2,TRBV6-1,TGTGCCAGCAGTGGAGGACAATTGAACACCGGGGAGCTGTTTTTT,CASSGGQLNTGELFF
-,-,TRBJ2-5,TRBV6-6,TGTGCCAGCAGCGTCGGGATGCGAGAGACCCAGTACTTC,CASSVGMRETQYF
-,-,TRBJ2-7,TRBV6-5,TGTGCCAGCAGCGTTAATACGGGACACCAGTACGAGCAGTACTTC,CASSVNTGHQYEQYF
-,few,TRBJ1-1,TRBV7-9,TGTGCCAGCAGCGGCTGGAGCACTGAAGCTTTCTTT,CASSGWSTEAFF
-,-,TRBJ2-2,TRBV10-1,TGCGCCAGCAGTGATGGGCCCGGGGAGCTGTTTTTT,CASSDGPGELFF
TRBD2,few,TRBJ2-1,TRBV5-1,TGCGCCAGCAGCTCCACTAGCGGGAGTGTTGAGCAGTTCTTC,CASSSTSGSVEQFF
-,-,TRBJ1-2,TRBV7-2,TGTGCCAGCAGCTTAGAACCCAGGATGTATGGCTACACCTTC,CASSLEPRMYGYTF
TRBD1,-,TRBJ2-7,TRBV27,TGTGCCAGCAGGAGACAGGGGGCTGCCTACGAGCAGTACTTC,CASRRQGAAYEQYF
-,-,TRBJ1-3,TRBV15,TGTGCCACCAGCAGAGATCTGGGGGCAATCGATGGAAACACCATATATTTT,CATSRDLGAIDGNTIYF
-,-,TRBJ2-1,TRBV6-1,TGTGCCAGCAGTGAATTCACTCCTTCCTACAATGAGCAGTTCTTC,CASSEFTPSYNEQFF
-,-,TRBJ1-5,TRBV21-1,TGTGCCAGCAGCAAAGAGGCGACAGGGGGGCCTTATAGCAATCAGCCCCAGCATTTT,CASSKEATGGPYSNQPQHF
TRBD1,-,TRBJ2-6,TRBV5-6,TGTGCCAGCAGCTTGGCCGCGACAGGGGAAGCATCCGGGGCCAACGTCCTGACTTTC,CASSLAATGEASGANVLTF
TRBD1,few,TRBJ2-7,TRBV19,TGTGCCAGTAGTAGGGGGGACAGGGGCTACGAGCAGTACTTC,CASSRGDRGYEQYF
-,-,TRBJ1-6,TRBV6-1,TGTGCCAGCCGGCGACAGGATAATTCACCCCTCCACTTT,CASRRQDNSPLHF
-,once,TRBJ2-3,TRBV7-7,TGTGCCAGCAGCTTATGTGGCGATACGCAGTATTTT,CASSLCGDTQYF
TRBD1,-,TRBJ2-7,TRBV5-6,TGTGCCAGCAGCCGGACAGGGGACGAGCAGTACTTC,CASSRTGDEQYF
TRBD2,few,TRBJ2-3,TRBV6-5,TGTGCCAGCGGTAAATTCGGGAGGGGGAAAGATACGCAGTATTTT,CASGKFGRGKDTQYF
-,-,TRBJ1-2,TRBV19,TGTGCCAGTAGCTCCCCCCGGACAGCCTTCTATGGCTACACCTTC,CASSSPRTAFYGYTF
TRBD1,-,TRBJ1-5,TRBV27,TGTGCCAGCAGTCCGAAAGGGGGCCAGCCCCAGCATTTT,CASSPKGGQPQHF
-,-,TRBJ2-7,TRBV27,TGTGCCAGCAGTTTCGAGATAGCGGAACCCTACGAGCAGTACTTC,CASSFEIAEPYEQYF